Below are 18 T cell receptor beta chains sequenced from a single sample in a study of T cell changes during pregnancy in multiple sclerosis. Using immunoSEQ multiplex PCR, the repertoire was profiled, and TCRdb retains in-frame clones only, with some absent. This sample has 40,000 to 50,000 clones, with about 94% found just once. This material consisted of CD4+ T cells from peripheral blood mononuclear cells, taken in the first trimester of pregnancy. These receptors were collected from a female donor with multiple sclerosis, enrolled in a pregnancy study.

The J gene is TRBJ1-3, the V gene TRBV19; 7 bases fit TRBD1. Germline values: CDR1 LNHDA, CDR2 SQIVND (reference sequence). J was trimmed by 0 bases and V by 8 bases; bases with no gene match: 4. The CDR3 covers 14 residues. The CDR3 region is CASSTGDSGNTIYF. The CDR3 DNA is TGTGCCAGTTCAACAGGGGACTCTGGAAACACCATATATTTT.

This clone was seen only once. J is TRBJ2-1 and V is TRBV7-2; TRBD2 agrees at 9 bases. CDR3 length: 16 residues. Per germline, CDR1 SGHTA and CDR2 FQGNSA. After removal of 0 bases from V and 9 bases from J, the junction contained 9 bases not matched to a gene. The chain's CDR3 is CASSLALAGGPGEQFF. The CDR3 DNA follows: TGTGCCAGCAGCTTAGCGCTTGCGGGGGGGCCTGGTGAGCAGTTCTTC.

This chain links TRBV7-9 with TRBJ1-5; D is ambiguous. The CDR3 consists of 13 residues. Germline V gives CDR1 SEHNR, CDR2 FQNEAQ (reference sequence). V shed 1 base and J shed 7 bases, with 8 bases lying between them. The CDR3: CASSLDGPQPQHF. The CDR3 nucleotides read TGTGCCAGCAGCTTAGACGGTCCCCAGCCCCAGCATTTT.

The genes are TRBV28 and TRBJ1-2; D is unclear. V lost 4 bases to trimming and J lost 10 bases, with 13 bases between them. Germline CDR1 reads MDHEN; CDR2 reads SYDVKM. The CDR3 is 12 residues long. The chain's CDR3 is CASSSPTENYTF. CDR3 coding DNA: TGTGCCAGCAGTTCGCCAACGGAGAACTACACCTTC.

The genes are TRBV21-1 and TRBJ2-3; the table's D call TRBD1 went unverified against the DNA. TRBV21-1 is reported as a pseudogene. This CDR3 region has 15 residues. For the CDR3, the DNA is TGTGCCAGCAGCAAACCGGGACAGTCCACAGATACGCAGTATTTT. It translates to CASSKPGQSTDTQYF.

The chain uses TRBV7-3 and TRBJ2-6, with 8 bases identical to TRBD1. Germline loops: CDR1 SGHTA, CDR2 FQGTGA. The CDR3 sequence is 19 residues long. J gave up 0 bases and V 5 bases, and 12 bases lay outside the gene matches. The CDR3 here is CASSPGQGVASSGANVLTF. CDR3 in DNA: TGTGCCAGCAGCCCCGGACAGGGAGTGGCAAGCTCTGGGGCCAACGTCCTGACTTTC. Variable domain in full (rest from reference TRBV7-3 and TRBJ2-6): GAGVSQTPSNKVTEKGKYVELRCDPISGHTALYWYRQSLGQGPEFLIYFQGTGAADDSGLPNDRFFAVRPEGSVSTLKIQRTERGDSAVYLCASSPGQGVASSGANVLTFGAGSRLTVL.

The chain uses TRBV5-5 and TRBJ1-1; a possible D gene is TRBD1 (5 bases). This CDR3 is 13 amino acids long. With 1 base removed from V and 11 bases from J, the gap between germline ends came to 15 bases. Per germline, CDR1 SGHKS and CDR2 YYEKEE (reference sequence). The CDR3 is CASSLTWGEVAFF. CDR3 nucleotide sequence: TGTGCCAGCAGCTTGACATGGGGGGAGGTGGCTTTCTTT.

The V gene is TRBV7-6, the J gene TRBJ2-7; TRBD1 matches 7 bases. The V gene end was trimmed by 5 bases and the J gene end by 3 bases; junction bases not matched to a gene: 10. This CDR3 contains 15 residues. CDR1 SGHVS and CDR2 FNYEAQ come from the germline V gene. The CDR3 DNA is TGTGCCAGCAGCCTCCGACAGGGTAGTGACTACGAGCAGTACTTC. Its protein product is CASSLRQGSDYEQYF. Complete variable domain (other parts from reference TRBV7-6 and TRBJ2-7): GAGVSQSPRYKVTKRGQDVALRCDPISGHVSLYWYRQALGQGPEFLTYFNYEAQQDKSGLPNDRFSAERPEGSISTLTIQRTEQRDSAMYRCASSLRQGSDYEQYFGPGTRLTVT.

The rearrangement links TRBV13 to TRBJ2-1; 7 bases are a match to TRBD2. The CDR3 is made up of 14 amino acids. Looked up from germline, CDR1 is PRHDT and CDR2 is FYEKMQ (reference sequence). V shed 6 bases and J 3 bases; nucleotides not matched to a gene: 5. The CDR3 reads CASRVLADYNEQFF. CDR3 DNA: TGTGCCAGCAGGGTTCTAGCGGACTACAATGAGCAGTTCTTC. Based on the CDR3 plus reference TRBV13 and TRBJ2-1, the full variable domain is AAGVIQSPRHLIKEKRETATLKCYPIPRHDTVYWYQQGPGQDPQFLISFYEKMQSDKGSIPDRFSAQQFSDYHSELNMSSLELGDSALYFCASRVLADYNEQFFGPGTRLTVL.

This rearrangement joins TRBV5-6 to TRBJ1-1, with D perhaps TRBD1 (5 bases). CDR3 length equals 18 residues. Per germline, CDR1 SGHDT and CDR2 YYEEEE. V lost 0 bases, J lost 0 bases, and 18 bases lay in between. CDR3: CASSLGGATSGLNTEAFF. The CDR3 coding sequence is TGTGCCAGCAGCTTGGGCGGGGCGACCTCAGGCTTGAACACTGAAGCTTTCTTT.

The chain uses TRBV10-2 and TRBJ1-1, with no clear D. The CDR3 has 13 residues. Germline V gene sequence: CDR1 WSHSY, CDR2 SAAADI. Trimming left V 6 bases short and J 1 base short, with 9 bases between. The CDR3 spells CASSGLWNTEAFF. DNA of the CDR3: TGCGCCAGCAGCGGACTGTGGAACACTGAAGCTTTCTTT.

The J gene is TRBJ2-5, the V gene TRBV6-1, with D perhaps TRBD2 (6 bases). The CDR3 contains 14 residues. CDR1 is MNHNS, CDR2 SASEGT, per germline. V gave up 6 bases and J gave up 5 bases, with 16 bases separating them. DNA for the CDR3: TGTGCCAGCAGGGCCTCGGGGGTCGTTGAGACCCAGTACTTC. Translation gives CASRASGVVETQYF.

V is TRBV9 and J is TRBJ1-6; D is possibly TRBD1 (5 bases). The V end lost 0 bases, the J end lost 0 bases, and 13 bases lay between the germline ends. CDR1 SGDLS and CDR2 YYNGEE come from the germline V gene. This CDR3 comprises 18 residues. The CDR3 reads CASSVGDSLSSYNSPLHF. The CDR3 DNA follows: TGTGCCAGCAGCGTAGGCGACAGTTTGAGCTCCTATAATTCACCCCTCCACTTT.

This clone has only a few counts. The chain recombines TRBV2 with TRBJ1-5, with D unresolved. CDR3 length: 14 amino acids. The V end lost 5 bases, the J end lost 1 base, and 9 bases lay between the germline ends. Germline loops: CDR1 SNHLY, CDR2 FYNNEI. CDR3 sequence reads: CASSTSQSNQPQHF. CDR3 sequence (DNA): TGTGCCAGCAGTACCTCACAGAGCAATCAGCCCCAGCATTTT.

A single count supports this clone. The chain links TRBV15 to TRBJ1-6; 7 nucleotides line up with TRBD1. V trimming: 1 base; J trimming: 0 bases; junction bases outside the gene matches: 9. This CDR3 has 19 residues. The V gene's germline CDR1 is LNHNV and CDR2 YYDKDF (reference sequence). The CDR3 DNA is TGTGCCACCAGCAGAGTACCGGGACAGACCTTCTCCTATAATTCACCCCTCCACTTT. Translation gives CATSRVPGQTFSYNSPLHF.

In DNA, the CDR3 is TGTGCCAGCAGGGGGCAGCCTAACTATGGCTACACCTTC. It specifies CASRGQPNYGYTF. The chain joins TRBV2 to TRBJ1-2; a possible D gene is TRBD1 (5 bases). CDR1 is SNHLY, CDR2 FYNNEI, per germline. CDR3 length equals 13 residues. The germline V and J ends were trimmed by 6 bases and 0 bases, with 8 bases remaining between them.

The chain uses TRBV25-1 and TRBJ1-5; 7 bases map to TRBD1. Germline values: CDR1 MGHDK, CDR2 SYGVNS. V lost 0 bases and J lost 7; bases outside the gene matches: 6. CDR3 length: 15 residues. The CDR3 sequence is CASSEYDRAGQPQHF. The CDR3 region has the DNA TGTGCCAGCAGTGAATATGACAGGGCCGGGCAGCCCCAGCATTTT.

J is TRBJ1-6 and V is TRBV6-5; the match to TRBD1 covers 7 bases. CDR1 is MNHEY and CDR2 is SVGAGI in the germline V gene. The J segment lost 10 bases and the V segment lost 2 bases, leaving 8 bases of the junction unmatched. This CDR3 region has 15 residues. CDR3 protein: CASSYAGGTSSPLHF. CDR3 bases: TGTGCCAGCAGTTACGCAGGGGGGACGAGCTCACCCCTCCACTTT.